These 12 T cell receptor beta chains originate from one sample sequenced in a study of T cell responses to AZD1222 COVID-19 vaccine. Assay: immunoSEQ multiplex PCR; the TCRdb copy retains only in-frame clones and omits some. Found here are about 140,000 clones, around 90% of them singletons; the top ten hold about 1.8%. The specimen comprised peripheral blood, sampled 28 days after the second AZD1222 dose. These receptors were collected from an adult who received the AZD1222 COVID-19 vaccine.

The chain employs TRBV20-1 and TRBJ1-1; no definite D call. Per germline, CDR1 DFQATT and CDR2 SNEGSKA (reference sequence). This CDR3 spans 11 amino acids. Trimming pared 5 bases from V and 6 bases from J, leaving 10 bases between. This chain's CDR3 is CSASSPSEAFF. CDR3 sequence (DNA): TGCAGTGCTTCGTCTCCCTCTGAAGCTTTCTTT.

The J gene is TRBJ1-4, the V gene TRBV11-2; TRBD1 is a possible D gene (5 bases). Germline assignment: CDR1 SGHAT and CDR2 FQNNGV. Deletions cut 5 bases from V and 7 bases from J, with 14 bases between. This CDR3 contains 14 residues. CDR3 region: CASSRGTGVEKLFF. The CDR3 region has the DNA TGTGCCAGCAGCCGCGGCACGGGGGTTGAAAAACTGTTTTTT.

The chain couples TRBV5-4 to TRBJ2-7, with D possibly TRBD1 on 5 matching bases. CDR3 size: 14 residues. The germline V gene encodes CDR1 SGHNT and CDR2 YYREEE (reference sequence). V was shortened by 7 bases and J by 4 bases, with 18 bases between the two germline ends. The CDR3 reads CASQPAGPSYEQYF. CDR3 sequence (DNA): TGTGCCAGCCAACCAGCAGGGCCTTCATACGAGCAGTACTTC. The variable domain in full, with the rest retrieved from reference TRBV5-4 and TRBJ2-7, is ETGVTQSPTHLIKTRGQQVTLRCSSQSGHNTVSWYQQALGQGPQFIFQYYREEENGRGNFPPRFSGLQFPNYSSELNVNALELDDSALYLCASQPAGPSYEQYFGPGTRLTVT.

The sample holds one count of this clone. CDR3 sequence (DNA): TGTGCCACCAGTGTTCGGGACAGGGCTTATGGCTACACCTTC. It specifies CATSVRDRAYGYTF. The chain carries TRBV24-1 and TRBJ1-2; 9 nucleotides match TRBD1. The CDR3 has 14 residues. With V trimmed by 5 bases and J by 5 bases, 5 bases remained unmatched. Germline CDR1 and CDR2: KGHDR and SFDVKD.

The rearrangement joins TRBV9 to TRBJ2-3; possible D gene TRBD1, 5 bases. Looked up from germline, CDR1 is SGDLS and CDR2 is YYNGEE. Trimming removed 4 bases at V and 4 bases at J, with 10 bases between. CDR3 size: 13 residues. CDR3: CASSTQVADTQYF. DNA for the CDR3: TGTGCCAGCAGCACACAGGTGGCAGATACGCAGTATTTT.

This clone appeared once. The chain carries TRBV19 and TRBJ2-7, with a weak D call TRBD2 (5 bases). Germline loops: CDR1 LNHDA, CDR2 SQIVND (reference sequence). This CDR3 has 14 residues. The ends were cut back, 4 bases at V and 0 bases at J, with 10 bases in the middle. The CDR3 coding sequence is TGTGCCAGTAGTACAGCGGTTTTCTCCTACGAGCAGTACTTC. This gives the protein CASSTAVFSYEQYF.

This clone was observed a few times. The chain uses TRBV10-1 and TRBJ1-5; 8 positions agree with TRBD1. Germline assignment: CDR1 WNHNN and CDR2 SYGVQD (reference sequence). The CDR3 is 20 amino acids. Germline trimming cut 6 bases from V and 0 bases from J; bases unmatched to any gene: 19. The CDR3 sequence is CASREDREPHPDYSNQPQHF. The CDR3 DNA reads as TGCGCCAGCAGAGAGGACAGGGAACCACACCCTGACTATAGCAATCAGCCCCAGCATTTT.

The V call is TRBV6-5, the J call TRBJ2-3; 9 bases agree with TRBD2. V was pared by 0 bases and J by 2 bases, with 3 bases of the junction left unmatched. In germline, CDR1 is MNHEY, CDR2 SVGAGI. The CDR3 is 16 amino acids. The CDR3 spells CASSYSASGITDTQYF. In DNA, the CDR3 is TGTGCCAGCAGTTACTCGGCTAGCGGGATCACAGATACGCAGTATTTT.

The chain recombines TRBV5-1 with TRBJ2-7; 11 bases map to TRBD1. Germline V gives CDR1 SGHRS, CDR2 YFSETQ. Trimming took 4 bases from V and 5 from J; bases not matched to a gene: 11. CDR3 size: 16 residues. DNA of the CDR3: TGCGCCAGCAGCGAGGATTCCGGGACAGGGGGACACGAGCAGTACTTC. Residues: CASSEDSGTGGHEQYF.

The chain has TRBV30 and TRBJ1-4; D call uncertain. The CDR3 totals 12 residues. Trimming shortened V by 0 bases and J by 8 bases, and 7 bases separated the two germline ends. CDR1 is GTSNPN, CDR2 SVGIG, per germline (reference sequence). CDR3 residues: CAWSVGQEKLFF. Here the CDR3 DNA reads TGTGCCTGGAGTGTCGGTCAGGAAAAACTGTTTTTT.

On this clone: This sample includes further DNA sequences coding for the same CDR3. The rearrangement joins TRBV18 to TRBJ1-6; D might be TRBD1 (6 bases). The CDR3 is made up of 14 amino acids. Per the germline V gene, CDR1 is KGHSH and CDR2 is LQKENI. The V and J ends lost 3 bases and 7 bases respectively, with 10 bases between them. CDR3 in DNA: TGTGCCAGCTCACCGGACAGAAAAAATTCACCCCTCCACTTT. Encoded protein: CASSPDRKNSPLHF. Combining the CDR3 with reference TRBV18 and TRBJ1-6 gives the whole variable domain NAGVMQNPRHLVRRRGQEARLRCSPMKGHSHVYWYRQLPEEGLKFMVYLQKENIIDESGMPKERFSAEFPKEGPSILRIQQVVRGDSAAYFCASSPDRKNSPLHFGNGTRLTVT.

In DNA, the CDR3 is TGTGCCAGCAGAGCTGACAGGGGGCAGAACACTGAAGCTTTCTTT. Its protein product is CASRADRGQNTEAFF. V gene TRBV27 combines with J gene TRBJ1-1; 10 bases align to TRBD1. V trimming: 6 bases; J trimming: 1 base; junction bases outside the gene matches: 5. The CDR3 spans 15 residues. Germline V gene lookup returns CDR1 MNHEY and CDR2 SMNVEV (reference sequence).